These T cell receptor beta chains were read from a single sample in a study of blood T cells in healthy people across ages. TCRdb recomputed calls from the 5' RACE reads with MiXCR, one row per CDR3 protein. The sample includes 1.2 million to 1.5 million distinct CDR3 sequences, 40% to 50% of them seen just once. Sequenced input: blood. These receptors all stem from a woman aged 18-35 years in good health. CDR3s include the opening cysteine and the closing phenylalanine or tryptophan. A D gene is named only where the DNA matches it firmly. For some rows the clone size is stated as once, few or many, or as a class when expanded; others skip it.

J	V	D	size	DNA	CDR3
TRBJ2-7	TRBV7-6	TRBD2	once	TGTGCCAGCGGTCCTCAGGGCATAGCGGGGGGGCCCTACAATGAGCAGTACTTC	CASGPQGIAGGPYNEQYF
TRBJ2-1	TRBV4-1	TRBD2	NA	TGCGCCAGCAGCACGGGACTAGCGGGAGGGTACAATGAGCAGTTCTTC	CASSTGLAGGYNEQFF
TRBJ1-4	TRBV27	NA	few	TGTGCCAGCAGTTTACCAGGAGAAAAACTGTTTTTT	CASSLPGEKLFF
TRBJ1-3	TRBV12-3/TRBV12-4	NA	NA	TGTGCCAGCAGTCCAACATACCCCGTCCGAAACACCATATATTTT	CASSPTYPVRNTIYF
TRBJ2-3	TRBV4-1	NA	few	TGCGCCACTCCATTCAGGGCTAGCACAGATACGCAGTATTTT	CATPFRASTDTQYF
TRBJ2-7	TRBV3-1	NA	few	TGTGCCAGCAGCCAAGTGGTCTCCTCCTACAATGAGCAGTACTTC	CASSQVVSSYNEQYF
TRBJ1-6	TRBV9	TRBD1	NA	TGTGCCAGCAGCGTAGGCGGGACAGATGATTCACCCCTCCACTTT	CASSVGGTDDSPLHF
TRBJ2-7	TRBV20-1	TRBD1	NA	TGCAGTGTGAACGGGCAGGGGGCTCGCGAGCAGTACTTC	CSVNGQGAREQYF
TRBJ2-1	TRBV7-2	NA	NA	TGTGCCAGCAGCTTAGGGCCAAACTCCTACAATGAGCAGTTCTTC	CASSLGPNSYNEQFF
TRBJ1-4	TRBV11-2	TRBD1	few	TGTGCCAGCAGCTTGGGGACAGCGAATAATGAAAAACTGTTTTTT	CASSLGTANNEKLFF
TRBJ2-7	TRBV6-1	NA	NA	TGTGCCAGCAGTGAAAAACCCTACGAGCAGTACTTC	CASSEKPYEQYF
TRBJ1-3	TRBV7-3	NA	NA	TGTGCCAGCAGCTCCGGGACCGGGGCTGGAAACACCATATATTTT	CASSSGTGAGNTIYF
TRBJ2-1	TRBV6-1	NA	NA	TGTGCCAGCAGTGAAGCCGGGACCGGGACCTACAATGAGCAGTTCTTC	CASSEAGTGTYNEQFF
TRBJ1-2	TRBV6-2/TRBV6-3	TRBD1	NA	TGTGCCAGCACCTTCGGGACAGTTGTTGGCTACACCTTC	CASTFGTVVGYTF
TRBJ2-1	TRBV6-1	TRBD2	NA	TGTGCCAGCAGTCCCGGGACTAGCGGGGTCCATGAGCAGTTCTTC	CASSPGTSGVHEQFF
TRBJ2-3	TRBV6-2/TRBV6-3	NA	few	TGTGCCAGCAGCCGCGACTACTCCGATACGCAGTATTTT	CASSRDYSDTQYF
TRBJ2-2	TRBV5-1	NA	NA	TGCGCCAGCAGCTTGTCGTCCACAACCGGGGCCGGGGAGCTGTTTTTT	CASSLSSTTGAGELFF
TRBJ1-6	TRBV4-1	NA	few	TGCGCCAGCAGCCAAGAGGGGCAGGGCGATAATTCACCCCTCCACTTT	CASSQEGQGDNSPLHF
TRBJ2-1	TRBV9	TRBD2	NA	TGTGCCAGCAGCGAGTCGTCACTAGCGGGGAGGTCGGGTGAGCAGTTCTTC	CASSESSLAGRSGEQFF
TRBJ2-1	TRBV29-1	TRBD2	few	TGCAGCGCCATGAAGGCTAGCGGGAGGGTGAGCTCCTACAATGAGCAGTTCTTC	CSAMKASGRVSSYNEQFF
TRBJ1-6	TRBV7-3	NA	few	TGTGCCAGCAGCTTATTGGGGGGATCCTATAATTCACCCCTCCACTTT	CASSLLGGSYNSPLHF
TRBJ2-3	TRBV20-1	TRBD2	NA	TGCAGTGCTAGCCTAGCGGCCCGCACAGATACGCAGTATTTT	CSASLAARTDTQYF
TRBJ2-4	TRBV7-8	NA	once	TGTGCCAGCAGCTTAATGGGGGCAGAACAAGAGCAGTACTTC	CASSLMGAEQEQYF
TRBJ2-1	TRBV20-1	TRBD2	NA	TGCAGTGCTAGAAAGCGGGAGGGCCATGGAAGCAATGAGCAGTTCTTC	CSARKREGHGSNEQFF
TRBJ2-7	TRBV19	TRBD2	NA	TGTGCCAGTAGTCCGGGGACTAGAGGCGAGCAGTACTTC	CASSPGTRGEQYF
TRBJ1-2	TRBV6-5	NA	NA	TGTGCCAGCAGCCGCGGACCGGGCTACTATGGCTACACCTTC	CASSRGPGYYGYTF
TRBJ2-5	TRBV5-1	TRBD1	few	TGCGCCAGCAGCTTGCAGGGGGCGATCCAAGAGACCCAGTACTTC	CASSLQGAIQETQYF
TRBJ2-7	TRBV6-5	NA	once	TGTGCCAGCAGTTACTCGATGCCCCGCCGGAGCTACGAGCAGTACTTT	CASSYSMPRRSYEQYF
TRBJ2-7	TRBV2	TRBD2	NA	TGTGCCAGCAGTGACGGGGGGGTTACAAGCTCCTACAATGAGCAGTACTTC	CASSDGGVTSSYNEQYF
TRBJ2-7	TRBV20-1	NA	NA	TGCAGTGGCGGCGATCCCTACAATGAGCAGTACTTC	CSGGDPYNEQYF
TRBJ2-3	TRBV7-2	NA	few	TGTGCCAGCAGCCAGACCGGGATTAGCACAGATACGCAGTATTTT	CASSQTGISTDTQYF
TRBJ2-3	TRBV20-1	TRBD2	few	TGCAGTGCTAGAGATCGGGCGGGGGGCACAGATACGCAGTATTTT	CSARDRAGGTDTQYF
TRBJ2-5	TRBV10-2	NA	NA	TGCGCCAGCACCGACCAACCGACTCTTATCCAAGAGACCCAGTACTTC	CASTDQPTLIQETQYF
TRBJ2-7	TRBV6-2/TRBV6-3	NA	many	TGTGCCAGCAGTTACAACTACGAGCAGTACTTC	CASSYNYEQYF
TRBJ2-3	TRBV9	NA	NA	TGTGCCAGCAGCGGGAAGGTGGGGGCGACCACAGATACGCAGTATTTT	CASSGKVGATTDTQYF
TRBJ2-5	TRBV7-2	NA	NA	TGTGCCAGCAGCCGCGCGATAATGAGAGGCCAAGAGACCCAGTACTTC	CASSRAIMRGQETQYF
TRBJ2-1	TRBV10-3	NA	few	TGTGCCATCAGTGATGGGGCGATTGGTGAGCAGTTCTTC	CAISDGAIGEQFF